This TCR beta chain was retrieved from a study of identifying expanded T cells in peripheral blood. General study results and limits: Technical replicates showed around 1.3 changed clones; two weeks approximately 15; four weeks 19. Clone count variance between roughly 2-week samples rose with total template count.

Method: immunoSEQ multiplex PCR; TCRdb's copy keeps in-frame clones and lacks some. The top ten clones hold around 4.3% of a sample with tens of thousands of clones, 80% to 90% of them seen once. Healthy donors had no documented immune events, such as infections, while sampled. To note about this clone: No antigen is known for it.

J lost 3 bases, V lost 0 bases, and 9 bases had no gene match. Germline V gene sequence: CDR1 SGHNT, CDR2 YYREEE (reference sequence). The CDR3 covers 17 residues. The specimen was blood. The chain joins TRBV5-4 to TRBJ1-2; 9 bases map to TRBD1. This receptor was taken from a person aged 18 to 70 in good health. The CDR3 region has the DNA TGTGCCAGCAGCTTGGGCTACAGGGGGCGGGGTGACTATGGCTACACCTTC. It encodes CASSLGYRGRGDYGYTF.